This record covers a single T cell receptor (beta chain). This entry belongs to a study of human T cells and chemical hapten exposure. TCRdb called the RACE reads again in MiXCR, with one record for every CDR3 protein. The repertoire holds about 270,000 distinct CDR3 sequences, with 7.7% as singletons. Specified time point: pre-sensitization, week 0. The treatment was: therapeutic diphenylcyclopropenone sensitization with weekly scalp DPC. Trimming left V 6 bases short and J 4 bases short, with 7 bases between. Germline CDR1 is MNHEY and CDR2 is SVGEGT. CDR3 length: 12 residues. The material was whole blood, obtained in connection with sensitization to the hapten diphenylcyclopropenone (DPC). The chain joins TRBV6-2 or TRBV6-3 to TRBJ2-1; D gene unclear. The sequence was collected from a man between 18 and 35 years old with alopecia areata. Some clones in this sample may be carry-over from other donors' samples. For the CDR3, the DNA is TGTGCCAGCAGGCTTGAGTACAATGAGCAGTTCTTC. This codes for CASRLEYNEQFF.